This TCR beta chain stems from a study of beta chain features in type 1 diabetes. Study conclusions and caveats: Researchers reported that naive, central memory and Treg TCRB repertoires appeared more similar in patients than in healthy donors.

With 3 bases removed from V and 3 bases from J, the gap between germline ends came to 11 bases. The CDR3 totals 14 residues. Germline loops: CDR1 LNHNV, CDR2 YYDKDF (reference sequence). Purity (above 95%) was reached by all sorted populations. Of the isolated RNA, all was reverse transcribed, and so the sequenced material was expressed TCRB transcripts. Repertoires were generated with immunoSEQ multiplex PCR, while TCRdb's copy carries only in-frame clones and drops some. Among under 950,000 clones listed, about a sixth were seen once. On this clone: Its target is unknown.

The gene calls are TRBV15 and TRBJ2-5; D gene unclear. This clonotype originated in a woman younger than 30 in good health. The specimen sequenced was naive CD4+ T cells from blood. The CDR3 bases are TGTGCCACCAGCAGTCAATTAGTGAAAGAGACCCAGTACTTC. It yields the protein CATSSQLVKETQYF. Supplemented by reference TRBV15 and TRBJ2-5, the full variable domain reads DAMVIQNPRYQVTQFGKPVTLSCSQTLNHNVMYWYQQKSSQAPKLLFHYYDKDFNNEADTPDNFQSRRPNTSFCFLDIRSPGLGDTAMYLCATSSQLVKETQYFGPGTRLLVL.